This TCR beta chain was sequenced during a study of tumor-infiltrating lymphocytes in primary liver carcinoma. Study in general: Tumors measured roughly 4.2 to 10 cm and were stage T1-T3 N0M0.

As concerns this clonotype: Its antigen remains unidentified. A read error may account for a junction end that differs from germline.

The CDR3 loop spans 14 amino acids. Looked up from germline, CDR1 is SGHKS and CDR2 is YYEKEE (reference sequence). Unsorted bulk tissue, about 19-31 mg of it, served as the source for co-extraction of RNA and DNA. Treatment of the patients' primary liver carcinoma consisted of surgical resection. Sampling was performed at five separate regions of each tumor. Total RNA amounting to around 450 ng was the source from which TCR beta cDNA was made with a constant-region primer. Nested multiplex PCR, run for three rounds with slightly modified ARM-PCR, yielded TCR beta libraries. The first two PCR rounds, approximately 10 cycles each, used TRBV1-TRBV30 forward primers and a C-beta reverse primer. TCRdb fed the multiplex PCR reads into MiXCR, producing one record per CDR3 protein. The table lists tens of thousands of distinct CDR3 sequences, about two thirds of them singletons. Study-wide points: The overlap of tumor-adjacent and tumor-blood pairs was smaller than that of tumor region pairs.

The chain joins TRBV5-5 to TRBJ2-6; unclear D gene. Sequencing was performed on liver tumor tissue from sampling region 4. Subset described: tumor region T4, right-lateral pole. The source is a man between 40 and 49 years old with primary liver carcinoma and hepatitis B virus infection. Here the CDR3 reads CASSMCSGANVLTF. As DNA, the CDR3 is TGTGCCAGCAGCATGTGCTCTGGAGCCAACGTCCTGACTTTC.